Listed below are T cell receptor beta chains from one sample, sequenced in a study of human T cells and chemical hapten exposure. TCRdb recomputed calls from the RACE reads with MiXCR, one row per CDR3 protein. The sample lists 80,000 to 100,000 distinct CDR3 sequences, around 25% occurring once. Sequenced here: whole blood, sampled in connection with sensitization to the hapten diphenylcyclopropenone (DPC). All receptors derive from a man aged 40-50 years with alopecia areata. Some clones in this sample may be carry-over from other donors' samples. CDR3s include the opening cysteine and the closing phenylalanine or tryptophan. The order of the fields is J gene, D gene, clone size, V gene, CDR3 DNA, CDR3 protein. A D gene is named only where the DNA matches it firmly. A row's size may be missing; if present it is once, few, many or a size class.

TRBJ2-5 - - TRBV5-1 TGCGCCAGCAGCTTGGGGACAGAGCTTAAGGGATACTTC CASSLGTELKGYF
TRBJ2-7 - many TRBV12-3/TRBV12-4 TGTGCCAGCCAATACCGGCCCGACGAGCAGTACTTC CASQYRPDEQYF
TRBJ1-4 - - TRBV5-1 TGCGCCAGCAGCCCCGGGCGAACTAATGAAAAACTGTTTTTT CASSPGRTNEKLFF
TRBJ2-1 - - TRBV14 TGTGCCAGCAGCCATGACTCCCCCTACTACAATGAGCAGTTCTTC CASSHDSPYYNEQFF
TRBJ2-5 - - TRBV20-1 TGCAGTGCGCCGACAGGTCCTATGCCAGAGACCCAGTACTTC CSAPTGPMPETQYF
TRBJ2-7 - - TRBV10-2 TGCGCCAGCAGTGAACCGGACAGTAAAAGCTCCTACGAGCAGTACTTC CASSEPDSKSSYEQYF
TRBJ2-7 TRBD1 few TRBV28 TGTGCCAGCAGTTTAGACGGACAGGCCGACTACGAGCAGTACTTC CASSLDGQADYEQYF
TRBJ2-1 TRBD2 - TRBV7-9 TGTGCCAGCAGCCCTGAAGCCACCATACTTACTAGCGGGAGCGGCTATGAGCAGTTCTTC CASSPEATILTSGSGYEQFF
TRBJ2-7 TRBD2 - TRBV5-6 TGTGCCAGCAGCCCGAGGACTAGCGGGAGTCACTACGAGCAGTACTTC CASSPRTSGSHYEQYF
TRBJ2-5 - - TRBV20-1 TGCAGTGCCAGCAGGGCCGAACAGGGAGGGACCCAGTACTTC CSASRAEQGGTQYF
TRBJ2-3 - few TRBV6-1 TGTGCCAGCAGTGAGGGGCGAATAGCAGATACGCAGTATTTT CASSEGRIADTQYF
TRBJ2-1 - few TRBV10-3 TGTGCCATCAGTGAAGGACAGACCTACAATGAGCAGTTCTTC CAISEGQTYNEQFF
TRBJ1-4 TRBD1 - TRBV7-9 TGTGCCAGCAGCCGGGGACAGGGGTATGAAAAACTGTTTTTT CASSRGQGYEKLFF
TRBJ2-3 TRBD1 once TRBV5-1 TGCGCCAGCAGTAACAACAGGGGGGGCACAGATACGCAGTATTTT CASSNNRGGTDTQYF
TRBJ2-5 - - TRBV6-5 TGTGCCAGCAGTTACAGACAGGGGCGCGGGGGTCAAGAGACCCAGTACTTC CASSYRQGRGGQETQYF
TRBJ2-5 - - TRBV7-3 TGTGCCAGCAGCTTAGGGCAGGGGAGGTTCCTACAAGAGACCCAGTACTTC CASSLGQGRFLQETQYF
TRBJ2-3 - few TRBV4-2 TGTGCCAGCAGCCAAAAGAGGTCGGGGGACACAGATACGCAGTATTTT CASSQKRSGDTDTQYF
TRBJ2-7 - many TRBV25-1 TGTGCCAGCTCCACGGGCTACGAGCAGTACTTC CASSTGYEQYF
TRBJ2-7 TRBD1 few TRBV10-3 TGTGCCATCAATGCTTTTCCGGGACAGCCCTACGAGCAGTACTTC CAINAFPGQPYEQYF
TRBJ2-1 TRBD2 - TRBV15 TGTGCCACCCGTCGGGAGGCGTACAATGAGCAGTTCTTC CATRREAYNEQFF
TRBJ1-4 TRBD1 few TRBV10-3 TGTGCCACAGGGAGGGACAGGGGGAGTGAAAAACTGTTTTTT CATGRDRGSEKLFF
TRBJ1-5 TRBD1 few TRBV5-3 TGTGCCAGAAGCGGCGACAGGGGTAGCAATCAGCCCCAGCATTTT CARSGDRGSNQPQHF
TRBJ2-1 - - TRBV7-2 TGTGCCAGCAGCCCCTACATAGGAAATGAGCAGTTCTTC CASSPYIGNEQFF
TRBJ2-2 TRBD1 few TRBV12-3/TRBV12-4 TGTGCCAGCAGATCACAGGGGGCTACCGGGGAGCTGTTTTTT CASRSQGATGELFF
TRBJ2-4 - - TRBV29-1 TGCAGCGTTGAGGGACCCGGTGTTGAAAACATTCAGTACTTC CSVEGPGVENIQYF
TRBJ1-1 TRBD1 - TRBV14 TGTGCCAGCAGCCAAGAAGGGACAGTTGGCACTGAAGCTTTCTTT CASSQEGTVGTEAFF
TRBJ2-5 - few TRBV20-1 TGCAGTGCTAGAGATTCATCGGGAGAGAAGACCCAGTACTTC CSARDSSGEKTQYF
TRBJ2-6 - few TRBV4-3 TGCGCCAGCAGCCAAGATGTGGTGGCTGGGGCCAACGTCCTGACTTTC CASSQDVVAGANVLTF
TRBJ1-6 - few TRBV28 TGTGCCAGCCGGTCTTACTCCTATAATTCACCCCTCCACTTT CASRSYSYNSPLHF